This section outlines one TCR beta chain sequence together with its context. What this receptor recognizes is not known. The sample holds no much larger clone one base away, and base qualities are not on file. These data originate in a study of T cells after yellow fever vaccination (dated by TCRdb to the late 2010s). At the level of the whole study: The SMART-Seq v4 Ultra Low Input RNA kit was used to prepare libraries from fractions with low cell numbers. Blood was collected at multiple timepoints before and after primary and secondary immunization, and bulk PBMC replicates and cell subsets were isolated. To follow T-cell clones before and after both primary and booster YFV17D yellow fever vaccination, bulk TCR alpha and beta repertoires underwent longitudinal sequencing. The cohort comprised two healthy male donors, one aged 18 to 30 and one aged 30 to 40 years.

V is clipped by 9 bases and J by 2 bases, and the sequence between their germline boundaries is 13 bases long. The CDR3 sequence holds 14 residues, the cysteine and phenylalanine included. Only the CDR3 portion is preserved as DNA: 42 bases, with reading frame beginning at the first base. CDR1 and CDR2 are read off the germline V gene as KGHDR and SFDVKD. The label giving this sample's treatment or condition can be read as: live attenuated yellow fever vaccine strain. At every blood-draw timepoint, two biological replicates of bulk PBMCs were collected. A standard Ficoll-Paque protocol was used to isolate PBMCs from peripheral blood. RNA was extracted with TriZol from bulk PBMCs, CD4 and CD8 fractions, and dextramer-positive and dextramer-negative fractions. TCR cDNA was made using 5'RACE template switching, a step that added a universal primer site and unique molecular identifiers. Priming of cDNA synthesis was performed from both the TCR alpha and TCR beta constant segments. Two PCR steps were used to amplify libraries, with sample barcodes and sequencing adapters being added in the second step. Libraries were sequenced on Illumina HiSeq 2500 (2x100 bp) or NovaSeq (2x150 bp). The original pipeline was this. Reads were demultiplexed and collapsed into UMI consensus sequences with MIGEC, and V(D)J alignment was performed with MiXCR. Vaccine-responding clonotypes were identified with edgeR using replicate PBMC samples, with FDR below 0.01 and a log2 fold change above 5 up to day 15 being required. Each bulk clonotype was labeled CD4 or CD8 based on which sequenced repertoire, CD4 or CD8, contained the clonotype at higher abundance. Using fastp trimming at Q25 and MiXCR clonotype assembly, TCRdb reanalyzed the public sequencing data and kept in-frame beta chains. Rows merge per CDR3 protein into single entries with the most common DNA and genes. The V and J calls here are based on TCRdb, not the publication. Here the sample has 620,000 or so distinct CDR3 sequences; around 12% occur a single time. The ten most abundant clones make up more than 12% of the sample.

What the study reported, not specific to this receptor: Because only two donors were included in the study, the extent to which the findings can be generalized is limited. Compared with the primary T-cell response, the secondary T-cell response was faster but weaker, reaching its peak on day 5 rather than on day 15. Because abundant contaminating clonotypes from the bulk population could be contained in FACS-sorted repertoires, computational filtering was required. Most clones expanded after primary vaccination (around 96% of CD4 and 88% of CD8) were re-detected after the booster, suggesting that broad memory maintenance occurred. A small fraction of clonotypes appeared in both the CD4 and CD8 compartments, likely as a result of convergent recombination.

The origin of this receptor is a man aged 25-40 years who received the YFV17D yellow fever vaccine. The sequences come from PBMCs, collected on the day of the yellow fever booster vaccination. Recombination joined TRBV24-1 with TRBJ2-1; a tentative D match to TRBD1 spans 6 bases. The DNA reads as follows: TGTGCCACCGGGGGCGCAGCCCCCTACAATGAGCAGTTCTTC. Translated, it gives CATGGAAPYNEQFF.